The clone carrying this TCR beta chain showed up just a few times. Its antigen is not known. The data belong to a study of response to subunit inactivated influenza vaccine. Study results and limitations: T cells newly recruited by each seasonal influenza vaccination are few, the authors suggested.

Germline CDR1 is KGHDR and CDR2 is SFDVKD. After removal of 4 bases from V and 1 base from J, the junction contained 3 bases not matched to a gene. This CDR3 is 15 amino acids long. TCRdb fed the RT-PCR reads into MiXCR, producing one record per CDR3 protein. There are around 500,000 distinct CDR3 sequences in the sample; about a tenth occur only once, and 9.5% to 15% lies in the top ten. The receptor's source is a middle-aged man who received an inactivated influenza vaccine. The chain joins TRBV24-1 to TRBJ2-5, with TRBD1 identical over 9 bases. The source was PBMCs from blood, collected roughly 6 weeks after vaccination. CDR3 region: CATSDGGQGQETQYF. For the CDR3, the DNA is TGTGCCACCAGTGACGGGGGACAGGGCCAAGAGACCCAGTACTTC.